This T cell receptor (beta chain) stems from a study of blood T cells in healthy people across ages. Study-wide context: Per two T cells, template switching captured roughly one barcoded beta molecule.

Primed by a sample-barcoded 5' primer and a J-beta primer mix, a second PCR proceeded for roughly 6 to 12 cycles. From the 5' RACE reads, TCRdb called clonotypes with MiXCR, one entry per CDR3 protein. This sample carries about 800,000 distinct CDR3 sequences, just under 25% of them seen once, and the ten largest clones take roughly 3.5%. From germline, CDR1 is ENHRY and CDR2 SYGVKD. This CDR3 is built from 13 residues. Germline trimming cut 4 bases from V and 7 bases from J; bases unmatched to any gene: 1. These data were also filed under a second study, of T cells of mothers and their children. This second study notes: Healthy Caucasian mothers, a few in number, and their six children were the donors. There were over 8.5 million TCR beta CDR3 reads from each mother and a few million from each child.

The sequence came from a boy aged 5-17 years in good health. Sequenced input: blood. The rearrangement uses TRBV10-3 and TRBJ1-4; TRBD1 matches at 9 bases. The CDR3 is CAISAGQGEKLFF. The CDR3 bases are TGTGCCATCAGTGCGGGACAGGGTGAAAAACTGTTTTTT.